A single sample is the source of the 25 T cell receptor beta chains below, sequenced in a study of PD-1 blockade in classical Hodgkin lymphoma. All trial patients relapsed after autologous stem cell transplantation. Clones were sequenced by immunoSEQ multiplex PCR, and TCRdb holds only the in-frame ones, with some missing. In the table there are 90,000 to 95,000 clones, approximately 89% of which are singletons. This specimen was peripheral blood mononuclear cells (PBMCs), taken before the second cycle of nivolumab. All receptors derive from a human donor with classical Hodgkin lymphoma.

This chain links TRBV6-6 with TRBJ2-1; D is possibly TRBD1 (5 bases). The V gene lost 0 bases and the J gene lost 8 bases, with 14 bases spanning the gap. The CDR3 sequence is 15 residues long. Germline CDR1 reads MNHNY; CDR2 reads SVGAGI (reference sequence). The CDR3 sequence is CASSYSGARRDEQFF. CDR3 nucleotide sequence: TGTGCCAGCAGTTACTCAGGGGCTCGCAGGGATGAGCAGTTCTTC.

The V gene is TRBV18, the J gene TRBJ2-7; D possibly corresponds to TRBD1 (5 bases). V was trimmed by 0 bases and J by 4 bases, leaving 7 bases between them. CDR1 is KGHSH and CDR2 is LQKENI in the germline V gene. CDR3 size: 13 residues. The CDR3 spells CASSPPGQYEQYF. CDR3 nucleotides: TGTGCCAGCTCACCACCGGGGCAGTACGAGCAGTACTTC.

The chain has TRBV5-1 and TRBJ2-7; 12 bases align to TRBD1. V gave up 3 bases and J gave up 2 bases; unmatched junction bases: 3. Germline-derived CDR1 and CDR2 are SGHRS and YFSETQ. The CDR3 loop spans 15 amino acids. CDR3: CASSSRDRGPYEQYF. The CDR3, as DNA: TGCGCCAGCAGCTCCCGGGACAGGGGGCCCTACGAGCAGTACTTC.

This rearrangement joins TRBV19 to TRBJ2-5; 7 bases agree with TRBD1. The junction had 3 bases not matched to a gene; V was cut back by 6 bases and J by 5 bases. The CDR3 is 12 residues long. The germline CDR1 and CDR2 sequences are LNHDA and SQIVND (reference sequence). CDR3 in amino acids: CASSRGKETQYF. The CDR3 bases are TGTGCCAGTAGCAGGGGGAAGGAGACCCAGTACTTC.

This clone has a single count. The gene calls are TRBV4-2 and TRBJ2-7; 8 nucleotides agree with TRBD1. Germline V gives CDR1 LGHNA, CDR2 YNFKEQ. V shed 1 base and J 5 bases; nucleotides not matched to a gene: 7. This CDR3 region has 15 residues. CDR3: CASSQARTGWDEQYF. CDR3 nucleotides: TGTGCCAGCAGCCAAGCTCGGACAGGGTGGGACGAGCAGTACTTC.

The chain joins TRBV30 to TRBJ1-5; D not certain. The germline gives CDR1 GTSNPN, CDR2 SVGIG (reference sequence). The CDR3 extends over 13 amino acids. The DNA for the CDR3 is TGTGCTTTACAGCGAGATAGCAATCAGCCCCAGCATTTT. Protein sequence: CALQRDSNQPQHF.

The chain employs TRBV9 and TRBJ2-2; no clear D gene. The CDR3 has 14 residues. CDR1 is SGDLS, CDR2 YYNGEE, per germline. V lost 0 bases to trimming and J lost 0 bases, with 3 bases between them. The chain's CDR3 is CASSVVSNTGELFF. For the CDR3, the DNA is TGTGCCAGCAGCGTAGTATCGAACACCGGGGAGCTGTTTTTT.

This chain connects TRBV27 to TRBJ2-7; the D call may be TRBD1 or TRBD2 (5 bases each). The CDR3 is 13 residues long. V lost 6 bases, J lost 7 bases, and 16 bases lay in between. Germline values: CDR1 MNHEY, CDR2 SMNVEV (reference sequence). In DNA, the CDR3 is TGTGCCAGCAGGGGGACGGGAACTCGAGAGCAGTACTTC. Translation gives CASRGTGTREQYF.

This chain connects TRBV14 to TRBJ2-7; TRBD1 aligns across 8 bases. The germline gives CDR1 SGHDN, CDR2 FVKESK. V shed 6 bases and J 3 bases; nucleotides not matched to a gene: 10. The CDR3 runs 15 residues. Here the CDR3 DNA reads TGTGCCAGCAGGGAGTCGGGGACAGGCGACTACGAGCAGTACTTC. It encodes CASRESGTGDYEQYF.

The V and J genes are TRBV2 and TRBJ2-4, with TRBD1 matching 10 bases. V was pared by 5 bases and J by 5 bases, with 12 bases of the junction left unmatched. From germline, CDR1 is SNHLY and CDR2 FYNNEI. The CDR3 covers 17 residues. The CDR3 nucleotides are TGTGCCAGCAGTAGACCAAGGACAGGGGGGAGGGAAAACATTCAGTACTTC. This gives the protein CASSRPRTGGRENIQYF.

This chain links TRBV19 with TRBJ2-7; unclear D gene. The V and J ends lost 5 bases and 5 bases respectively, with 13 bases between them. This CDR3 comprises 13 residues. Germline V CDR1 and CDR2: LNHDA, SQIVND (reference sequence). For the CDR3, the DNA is TGTGCCAGTAGTGGTCTAGAGCCTAACGAGCAGTACTTC. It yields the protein CASSGLEPNEQYF.

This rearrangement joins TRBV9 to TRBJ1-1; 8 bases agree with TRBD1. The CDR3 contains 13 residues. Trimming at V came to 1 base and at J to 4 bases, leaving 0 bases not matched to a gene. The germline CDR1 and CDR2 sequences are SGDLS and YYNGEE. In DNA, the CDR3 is TGTGCCAGCAGCGTAACAGGGGGCACTGAAGCTTTCTTT. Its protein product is CASSVTGGTEAFF.

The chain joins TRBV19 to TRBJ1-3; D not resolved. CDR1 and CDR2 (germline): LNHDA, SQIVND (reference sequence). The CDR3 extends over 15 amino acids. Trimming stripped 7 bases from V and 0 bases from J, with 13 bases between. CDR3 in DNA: TGTGCCAGTATTTCATCAGGAGGCTCTGGAAACACCATATATTTT. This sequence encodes CASISSGGSGNTIYF.

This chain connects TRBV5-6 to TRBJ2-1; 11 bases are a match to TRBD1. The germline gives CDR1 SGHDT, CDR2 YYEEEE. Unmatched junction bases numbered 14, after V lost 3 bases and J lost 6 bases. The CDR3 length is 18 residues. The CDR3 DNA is TGTGCCAGCAGCTCCCGGGGTGTGGGGACAGGGGGTCTCAATGAGCAGTTCTTC. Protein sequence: CASSSRGVGTGGLNEQFF.

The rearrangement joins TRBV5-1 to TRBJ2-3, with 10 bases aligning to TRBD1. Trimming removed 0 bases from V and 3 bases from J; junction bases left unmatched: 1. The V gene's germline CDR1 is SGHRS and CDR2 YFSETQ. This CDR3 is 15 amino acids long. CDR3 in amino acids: CASSLAGQGTDTQYF. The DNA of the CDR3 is TGCGCCAGCAGCTTGGCGGGACAGGGGACAGATACGCAGTATTTT. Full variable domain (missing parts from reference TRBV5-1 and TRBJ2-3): KAGVTQTPRYLIKTRGQQVTLSCSPISGHRSVSWYQQTPGQGLQFLFEYFSETQRNKGNFPGRFSGRQFSNSRSEMNVSTLELGDSALYLCASSLAGQGTDTQYFGPGTRLTVL.

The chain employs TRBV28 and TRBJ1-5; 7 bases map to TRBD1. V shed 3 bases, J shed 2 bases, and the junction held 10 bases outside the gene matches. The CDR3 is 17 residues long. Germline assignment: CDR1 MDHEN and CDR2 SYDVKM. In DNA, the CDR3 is TGTGCCAGCAGTTTCGATCTACAGGGGTGGGGCAATCAGCCCCAGCATTTT. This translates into CASSFDLQGWGNQPQHF.

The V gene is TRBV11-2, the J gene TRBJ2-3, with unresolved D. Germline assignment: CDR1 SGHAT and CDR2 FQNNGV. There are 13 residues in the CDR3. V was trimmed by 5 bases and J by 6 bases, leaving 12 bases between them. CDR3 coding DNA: TGTGCCAGCAGCCCCCCTTATTGGGATACGCAGTATTTT. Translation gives CASSPPYWDTQYF.

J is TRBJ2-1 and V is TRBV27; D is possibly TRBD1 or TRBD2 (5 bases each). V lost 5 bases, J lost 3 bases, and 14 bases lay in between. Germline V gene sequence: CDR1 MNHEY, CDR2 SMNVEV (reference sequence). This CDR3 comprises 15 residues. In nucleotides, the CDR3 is TGTGCCAGCAGTCCCCAGAGGGGTATCTACAATGAGCAGTTCTTC. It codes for CASSPQRGIYNEQFF.

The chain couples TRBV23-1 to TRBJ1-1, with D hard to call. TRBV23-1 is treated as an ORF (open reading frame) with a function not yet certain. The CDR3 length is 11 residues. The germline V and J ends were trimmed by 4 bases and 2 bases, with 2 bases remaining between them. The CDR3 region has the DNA TGCGCCAGCAGTCGTAACACTGAAGCTTTCTTT. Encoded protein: CASSRNTEAFF.

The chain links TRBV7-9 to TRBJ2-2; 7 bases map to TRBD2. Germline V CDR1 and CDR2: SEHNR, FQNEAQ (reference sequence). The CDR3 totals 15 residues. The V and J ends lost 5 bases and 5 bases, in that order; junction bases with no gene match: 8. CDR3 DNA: TGTGCCAGCAGCCCCTACGGGGGGAGTACCGGGGAGCTGTTTTTT. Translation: CASSPYGGSTGELFF.

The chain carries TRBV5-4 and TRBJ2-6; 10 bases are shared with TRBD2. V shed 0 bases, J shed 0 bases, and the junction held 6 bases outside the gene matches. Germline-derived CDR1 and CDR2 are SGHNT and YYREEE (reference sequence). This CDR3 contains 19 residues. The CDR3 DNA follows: TGTGCCAGCAGCTTGGTAGCGGGGGGCGCTCCCTCTGGGGCCAACGTCCTGACTTTC. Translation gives CASSLVAGGAPSGANVLTF.

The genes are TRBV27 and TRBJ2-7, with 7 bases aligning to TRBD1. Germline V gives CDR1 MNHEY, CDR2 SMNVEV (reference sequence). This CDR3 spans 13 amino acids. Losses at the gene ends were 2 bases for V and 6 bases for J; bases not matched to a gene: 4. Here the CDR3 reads CASSLTGVSEQYF. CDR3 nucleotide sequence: TGTGCCAGCAGTTTAACAGGGGTGAGCGAGCAGTACTTC.

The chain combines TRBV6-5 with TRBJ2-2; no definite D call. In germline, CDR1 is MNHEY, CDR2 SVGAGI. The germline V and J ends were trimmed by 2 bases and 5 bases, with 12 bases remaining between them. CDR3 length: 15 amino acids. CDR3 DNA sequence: TGTGCCAGCAGTTACCTGGGCGTCCAGACCGGGGAGCTGTTTTTT. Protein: CASSYLGVQTGELFF.

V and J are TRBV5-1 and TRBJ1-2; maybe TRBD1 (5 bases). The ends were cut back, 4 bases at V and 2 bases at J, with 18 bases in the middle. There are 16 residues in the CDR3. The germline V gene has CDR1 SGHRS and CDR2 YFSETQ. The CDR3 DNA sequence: TGCGCCAGCAGCCCCGTTATGGGGGTCCCAAACTATGGCTACACCTTC. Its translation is CASSPVMGVPNYGYTF.

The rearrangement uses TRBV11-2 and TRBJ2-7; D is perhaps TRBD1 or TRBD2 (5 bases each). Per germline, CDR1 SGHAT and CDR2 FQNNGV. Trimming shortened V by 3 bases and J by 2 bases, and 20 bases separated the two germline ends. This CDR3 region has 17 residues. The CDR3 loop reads CASSLPFPGPTTYEQYF. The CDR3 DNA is TGTGCCAGCAGCTTGCCTTTTCCGGGACCGACAACCTACGAGCAGTACTTC.